This entry describes one T cell receptor (beta chain). The antigen remains unidentified. The sample comes from a study of T cells in Graves' hyperthyroidism and ophthalmopathy. Overall study results and limits: Using 13 V-J features, a model discriminated ophthalmopathy from stable hyperthyroidism.

Authors of the study amplified TCR beta CDR3 regions from RNA transcripts. Using the HTBI primer set, a first-round RT-PCR was run on the TCR CDR3. A single record per CDR3 protein comes from TCRdb applying MiXCR to the multiplex PCR reads. The profile shows about 350,000 distinct CDR3 sequences, over 11% of them singletons. With 6 bases removed from V and 4 bases from J, the gap between germline ends came to 17 bases. Germline values: CDR1 SGHKS, CDR2 YYEKEE (reference sequence). The CDR3 is 15 residues long. PBMCs came from around 9.7 ml fresh peripheral blood. This sequence joins TRBV5-5 and TRBJ2-1, with D maybe TRBD1 (6 bases). The specimen was blood. This clonotype was sampled from a woman aged 25-40 years with Graves' hyperthyroidism. The CDR3 DNA follows: TGTGCCAGCATGGTGGGGGCCGAATTATACAATGAGCAGTTCTTC. It yields the protein CASMVGAELYNEQFF.